This T cell receptor beta chain came from a study of blood T cell repertoires in COVID-19. Study-wide background: Samples taken during acute and convalescent COVID-19 were collected in the United States, Italy and Spain.

This clone was observed a handful of times. Authors' data handling: Nucleated cell number was recorded as an estimate derived from reference gene primer amplification. The table came from immunoSEQ multiplex PCR; TCRdb's copy has only in-frame clones and leaves some out. The D gene and trimming were derived from the DNA, and the V and J assignments and clone size from that table. This repertoire shows around 250,000 clones, 83% found once; its top ten account for around 7.9%. The CDR3 has 12 amino acids. J gave up 5 bases and V 7 bases, and 5 bases lay outside the gene matches. Germline CDR1 reads SQVTM; CDR2 reads ANQGSEA.

This TCR derives from a man aged 35 to 55 with active or convalescent COVID-19. Material for sequencing was peripheral blood. The chain employs TRBV29-1 and TRBJ2-7; the match to TRBD1 covers 10 bases. CDR3 in amino acids: CSAGTGENEQYF. The CDR3 DNA reads TGCAGCGCTGGGACAGGGGAAAACGAGCAGTACTTC.